These T cell receptor beta chains were read from a single sample in a study of blood T cell repertoires in COVID-19. Assay: immunoSEQ multiplex PCR; the TCRdb copy retains only in-frame clones and omits some. This table holds 150,000 to 250,000 clones, around 94% found once. The sample taken for sequencing was peripheral blood. The receptors derive from a man younger than 40 with COVID-19, enrolled during active disease. CDR3s include the opening cysteine and the closing phenylalanine or tryptophan.

v_call cdr3_aa
TRBV7-9 CASSPVYSNQPQHF
TRBV19 CASLDGGASYEQFF
TRBV12-3/TRBV12-4 CASSYGTRSGYTF
TRBV2 CASSEASGRGVANYGYTF
TRBV30 CAWSGLRGHTEAFF
TRBV5-1 CASSLEFTSIEQFF
TRBV6-6 CASSYVSENQPQHF
TRBV30 CAWIDQRGLAEDKRSDEKETQYF
TRBV7-9 CASSYSNEQFF
TRBV5-1 CASSFTGGRDGYTF
TRBV2 CASSDPRFAYEQYF
TRBV27 CASSFQGLSDTQYF
TRBV5-1 CASSLAPGLAMETQYF
TRBV6-5 CASRPGQGPVQPQHF
TRBV6-5 CATTLTPSGGVEQFF
TRBV6-1 CASSEAGGYTEAFF
TRBV30 CAWSVRVNRGFYNSPLHF
TRBV5-4 CASSDGSFRPGYTF
TRBV4-2 CASSQETDSYGYTF
TRBV5-1 CASSSDGQTYEQYF
TRBV4-1 CASSQDEERSFQSTGTQYF
TRBV5-1 CASSSTGGWNTGELFF
TRBV29-1 CSVGGSASRNTEAFF
TRBV5-1 CASSLAATGDYGYTF
TRBV5-1 CASSLEGRVNTEAFF
TRBV5-4 CASSLGQNYGYTF
TRBV29-1 CSVEGTGVSYEQYF
TRBV10-3 CAIRADRDNSPLHF
TRBV10-3 CAISELSGGAEAFF
TRBV4-1 CASSQDAPARQGVNDEQYF
TRBV24-1 CATSGTSADTQYF
TRBV11-2 CASSLRRDRVIEQYF
TRBV7-9 CASSLVAGEDTGELFF
TRBV12-5 CASGLDPGLLTGDYGYTF
TRBV24-1 CATSDPRSTDTQYF
TRBV11-3 CASSLDKGTEAFF
TRBV18 CASSPDNRGLKETQYF
TRBV27 CASSSTGFSYNSPLHF
TRBV10-3 CAIRGQPNTEAFF
TRBV5-1 CASSPRGLGNTEAFF
TRBV6-5 CASSYGSPNEQFF
TRBV27 CASSRMGQGLGYTF
TRBV5-6 CASSLEGGAGTDTQYF
TRBV5-1 CASSLETGSGGYTF
TRBV6-5 CASRNTGAEAFF
TRBV6-5 CASSTGQGALDGYTF
TRBV15 CATSKDGGVVEKLFF
TRBV9 CASSVAGGERGYTF